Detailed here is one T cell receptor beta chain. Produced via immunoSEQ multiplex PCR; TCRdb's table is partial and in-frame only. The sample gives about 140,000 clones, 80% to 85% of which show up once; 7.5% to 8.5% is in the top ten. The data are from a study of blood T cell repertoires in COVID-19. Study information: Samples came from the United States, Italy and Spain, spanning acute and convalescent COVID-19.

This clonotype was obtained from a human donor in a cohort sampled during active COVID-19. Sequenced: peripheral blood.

In nucleotides, the CDR3 is TGCGCCAGCAGCCCGGGGGGCGGAGGCTCCTACGAGCAGTACTTC. Amino acid sequence: CASSPGGGGSYEQYF. J is TRBJ2-7 and V is TRBV5-1; possible D gene TRBD2, 7 bases. The CDR3 runs 15 residues. V was cut by 4 bases and J by 0 bases, with 14 bases left in between. Germline V gives CDR1 SGHRS, CDR2 YFSETQ.